A single sample gave rise to the 28 T cell receptor beta chains below, sequenced in a study of T cell responses to AZD1222 COVID-19 vaccine. Repertoires were generated with immunoSEQ multiplex PCR, while TCRdb's copy carries only in-frame clones and drops some. Of about 55,000 clones detected, 70% to 90% appear once; the ten largest clones hold 1.5% to 2.5%. Sequenced here: peripheral blood, sampled on day 0 of AZD1222 vaccination. The receptors were gathered from an adult in good health.

The chain uses TRBV6-5 and TRBJ2-5; 7 bases are a match to TRBD2. Germline V CDR1 and CDR2: MNHEY, SVGAGI. The CDR3 extends over 15 amino acids. Germline trimming cut 0 bases from V and 5 bases from J; bases unmatched to any gene: 6. CDR3 residues: CASSYSGTKGETQYF. CDR3 in DNA: TGTGCCAGCAGTTACTCGGGGACTAAGGGGGAGACCCAGTACTTC.

This chain's CDR3 is CASSPRDYNTGELFF. The CDR3 DNA is TGTGCCAGCAGTCCCCGGGACTACAACACCGGGGAGCTGTTTTTT. The gene calls are TRBV28 and TRBJ2-2; 7 bases line up with TRBD2. J gave up 2 bases and V 5 bases, and 5 bases lay outside the gene matches. CDR3 length: 15 residues. Germline CDR1 and CDR2: MDHEN and SYDVKM.

The chain recombines TRBV6-6 with TRBJ2-5; possible D gene TRBD1, 6 bases. The CDR3 contains 13 residues. Trimming took off 6 bases at V and 1 base at J, with 9 bases between the two ends. Looked up from germline, CDR1 is MNHNY and CDR2 is SVGAGI (reference sequence). CDR3 nucleotide sequence: TGTGCCAGCAGGGGACATATCCAAGAGACCCAGTACTTC. Translated, it gives CASRGHIQETQYF.

The chain is built from TRBV10-3 and TRBJ2-7, with 7 bases lining up with TRBD2. Germline V gene sequence: CDR1 ENHRY, CDR2 SYGVKD. After removal of 3 bases from V and 1 base from J, the junction contained 3 bases not matched to a gene. The CDR3 covers 14 residues. CDR3 nucleotides: TGTGCCATCAGTGATGGGGACTATTCCTACGAGCAGTACTTC. It is translated as CAISDGDYSYEQYF.

This chain connects TRBV24-1 to TRBJ2-3, with TRBD2 matching over 11 bases. The germline CDR1 and CDR2 sequences are KGHDR and SFDVKD. Trimming cost V 0 bases and J 0 bases; bases outside gene matches: 1. The CDR3 length is 17 residues. The CDR3 nucleotides are TGTGCCACCAGTGATTTGCCTAGCGGGAGGAGCACAGATACGCAGTATTTT. This sequence encodes CATSDLPSGRSTDTQYF.

The table lists this clone with a few counts. The rearrangement uses TRBV5-1 and TRBJ2-1, with TRBD2 matching 10 bases. Looked up from germline, CDR1 is SGHRS and CDR2 is YFSETQ. The CDR3 totals 15 residues. V was pared by 5 bases and J by 1 base, with 3 bases of the junction left unmatched. The CDR3 bases are TGCGCCAGCAGTTCTAGCGGGAGTTCCTACAATGAGCAGTTCTTC. Protein sequence: CASSSSGSSYNEQFF.

This clone was counted once. V usage is TRBV12-3 or TRBV12-4 and J usage is TRBJ2-7; TRBD1 matches at 8 bases. Trimming removed 4 bases from V and 5 bases from J; junction bases left unmatched: 4. The CDR3 loop spans 13 amino acids. CDR3 bases: TGTGCCAGCAGTTGGACAGGGCCCCACGAGCAGTACTTC. The encoded protein is CASSWTGPHEQYF.

The chain uses TRBV5-4 and TRBJ2-1, with 9 bases lining up with TRBD2. V lost 2 bases, J lost 1 base, and 4 bases stayed unmatched. The CDR3 is made up of 16 amino acids. Per germline, CDR1 SGHNT and CDR2 YYREEE (reference sequence). This CDR3 is CASSFGGRASYNEQFF. In nucleotides, the CDR3 is TGTGCCAGCAGCTTTGGCGGGAGGGCTTCCTACAATGAGCAGTTCTTC.

V is TRBV27 and J is TRBJ2-7, with 7 bases identical to TRBD2. Looked up from germline, CDR1 is MNHEY and CDR2 is SMNVEV (reference sequence). The length of the CDR3 is 18 residues. Trimming at V came to 3 bases and at J to 0 bases, leaving 14 bases not matched to a gene. The CDR3: CASSFQPGGGGRSYEQYF. The CDR3 bases are TGTGCCAGCAGTTTCCAACCTGGGGGGGGAGGTCGCTCCTACGAGCAGTACTTC.

The chain is built from TRBV10-2 and TRBJ1-2, with a possible D match to TRBD1 (5 bases). The CDR3 has 13 amino acids. With 6 bases removed from V and 3 bases from J, the gap between germline ends came to 11 bases. The germline V gene encodes CDR1 WSHSY and CDR2 SAAADI. CDR3 in DNA: TGCGCCAGCAGCAGGGAAGGGGACTATGGCTACACCTTC. This translates into CASSREGDYGYTF.

This clone was seen just once. CDR3 protein: CASSEDRAESPLHF. In DNA, the CDR3 is TGTGCCAGCAGTGAGGACAGGGCAGAGTCACCCCTCCACTTT. This chain connects TRBV6-1 to TRBJ1-6; 8 bases match TRBD1. V dropped 3 bases and J dropped 10; count of bases not matched to a gene: 5. CDR1 MNHNS and CDR2 SASEGT come from the germline V gene. The CDR3 has 14 amino acids.

The chain has TRBV19 and TRBJ1-4, with D perhaps matching TRBD1 (5 bases). The CDR3 spans 16 residues. Between the trimmed V and J ends, which lost 6 bases and 8 bases, there was a span of 22 bases. Germline V gene data show CDR1 as LNHDA and CDR2 as SQIVND (reference sequence). The CDR3 spells CASSPFSGPGAEKLFF. CDR3 DNA: TGTGCCAGTAGCCCCTTTTCAGGGCCTGGAGCGGAAAAACTGTTTTTT.

The genes are TRBV28 and TRBJ1-2, with 7 bases that match TRBD1. CDR3 length: 14 residues. Germline values: CDR1 MDHEN, CDR2 SYDVKM. V shed 6 bases and J 0 bases; nucleotides not matched to a gene: 4. The CDR3 DNA follows: TGTGCCAGCAGGAGAACAGGGGCTAACTATGGCTACACCTTC. As protein: CASRRTGANYGYTF.

This clone has only one observation. The chain employs TRBV24-1 and TRBJ2-3; D is undetermined. CDR1 KGHDR and CDR2 SFDVKD come from the germline V gene. V lost 2 bases, J lost 6 bases, and 17 bases lay in between. This CDR3 is 16 amino acids long. The CDR3 sequence: CATSDSRPPLGDTQYF. The CDR3 DNA reads as TGTGCCACCAGTGATTCCCGACCCCCGCTGGGGGATACGCAGTATTTT.

This clone was seen a handful of times. This sequence joins TRBV6-2 or TRBV6-3 and TRBJ2-2; D is perhaps TRBD1 or TRBD2 (5 bases each). V lost 1 base and J lost 6, with 12 bases in between. CDR1 MNHEY and CDR2 SVGEGT come from the germline V gene. CDR3 length: 15 amino acids. The CDR3 sequence is CASSYFGAIPGELFF. In nucleotides, the CDR3 is TGTGCCAGCAGTTACTTCGGGGCCATCCCCGGGGAGCTGTTTTTT.

The rearrangement joins TRBV7-8 to TRBJ2-1; 9 nucleotides agree with TRBD2. After removal of 1 base from V and 8 bases from J, the junction contained 9 bases not matched to a gene. Germline V gives CDR1 SGHVS, CDR2 FQNEAQ. The CDR3 has 16 residues. The CDR3 nucleotides are TGTGCCAGCAGCTTAGTTGCTAGCGGGGTTTCTTATGAGCAGTTCTTC. It yields the protein CASSLVASGVSYEQFF.

The J gene is TRBJ1-5, the V gene TRBV2; possible D gene TRBD1, 6 bases. CDR3 length equals 15 residues. V was cut by 2 bases and J by 4 bases, with 12 bases left in between. The germline CDR1 and CDR2 sequences are SNHLY and FYNNEI. The CDR3 sequence is CASSETGTPNQPQHF. The CDR3 DNA sequence: TGTGCCAGCAGTGAAACCGGGACACCTAATCAGCCCCAGCATTTT.

The chain carries TRBV7-8 and TRBJ2-1, with D unresolved. Germline V CDR1 and CDR2: SGHVS, FQNEAQ. Trimming took off 5 bases at V and 2 bases at J, with 16 bases between the two ends. The CDR3 loop spans 16 amino acids. CDR3 coding DNA: TGTGCCAGCAGCCGGACCTTTGGGGAAACCTACAATGAGCAGTTCTTC. Translating it yields CASSRTFGETYNEQFF.

V usage is TRBV27 and J usage is TRBJ2-3; D not resolved. CDR3 length: 14 amino acids. The germline gives CDR1 MNHEY, CDR2 SMNVEV (reference sequence). Between the trimmed V and J ends, which lost 7 bases and 0 bases, there was a span of 11 bases. The CDR3 DNA sequence: TGTGCCAGCACCCTCCGGTCTAGCACAGATACGCAGTATTTT. It codes for CASTLRSSTDTQYF.

V usage is TRBV7-3 and J usage is TRBJ2-2; D unresolved. The CDR3 totals 15 residues. CDR1 is SGHTA, CDR2 FQGTGA, per germline. V was clipped by 5 bases and J by 0 bases, with 10 bases between them. This CDR3 reads CASSPALSNTGELFF. CDR3 DNA sequence: TGTGCCAGCAGCCCCGCACTCTCGAACACCGGGGAGCTGTTTTTT.

The V and J genes are TRBV10-3 and TRBJ1-6; perhaps TRBD1 as D (6 bases). V shed 5 bases and J shed 7 bases, with 18 bases lying between them. Looked up from germline, CDR1 is ENHRY and CDR2 is SYGVKD. The CDR3 runs 16 residues. The CDR3 protein is CAISPTGMESNSPLHF. The CDR3 coding sequence is TGTGCCATCAGTCCTACAGGGATGGAATCGAATTCACCCCTCCACTTT.

V usage is TRBV7-6 and J usage is TRBJ2-3; 16 nucleotides match TRBD2. Per the germline V gene, CDR1 is SGHVS and CDR2 is FNYEAQ. The CDR3 spans 19 residues. The ends lost 5 bases at V and 3 bases at J; junction bases unmatched: 11. CDR3 bases: TGTGCCAGCAGCAAGGGACTAGCGGGAGGGTTCTCCCCAACAGATACGCAGTATTTT. Its translation: CASSKGLAGGFSPTDTQYF.

The gene calls are TRBV12-5 and TRBJ1-1, with 7 bases aligning to TRBD1. After removal of 2 bases from V and 4 bases from J, the junction contained 7 bases not matched to a gene. The CDR3 sequence is 15 residues long. Germline CDR1 reads LGHNT; CDR2 reads FRNRAP. The CDR3 nucleotides read TGTGCTAGTGGTTTGAACCCTTCAGGGGGCACTGAAGCTTTCTTT. It codes for CASGLNPSGGTEAFF. The whole variable domain, remainder taken from reference TRBV12-5 and TRBJ1-1, is DARVTQTPRHKVTEMGQEVTMRCQPILGHNTVFWYRQTMMQGLELLAYFRNRAPLDDSGMPKDRFSAEMPDATLATLKIQPSEPRDSAVYFCASGLNPSGGTEAFFGQGTRLTVV.

The chain has TRBV7-2 and TRBJ1-4; 9 bases align to TRBD1. V lost 5 bases and J lost 7; bases outside the gene matches: 5. This CDR3 contains 14 residues. The germline CDR1 and CDR2 sequences are SGHTA and FQGNSA. In nucleotides, the CDR3 is TGTGCCAGCAGCACGACAGGGGGGGTTGAAAAACTGTTTTTT. Translating gives CASSTTGGVEKLFF.

The chain carries TRBV20-1 and TRBJ2-2; TRBD2 agrees at 7 bases. Unmatched junction bases numbered 9, after V lost 3 bases and J lost 5 bases. The V gene's germline CDR1 is DFQATT and CDR2 SNEGSKA (reference sequence). The CDR3 loop spans 15 amino acids. Here the CDR3 DNA reads TGCAGTGCTAGTCGTTCTAGCGGCCTTACCGGGGAGCTGTTTTTT. This gives the protein CSASRSSGLTGELFF.

V and J are TRBV11-2 and TRBJ2-1; D unclear. With 1 base removed from V and 9 bases from J, the gap between germline ends came to 7 bases. CDR3 length equals 12 residues. In germline, CDR1 is SGHAT, CDR2 FQNNGV. The chain's CDR3 is CASSLGVGEQFF. The CDR3 coding sequence is TGTGCCAGCAGCTTAGGTGTGGGTGAGCAGTTCTTC. Variable domain in full (rest from reference TRBV11-2 and TRBJ2-1): EAGVAQSPRYKIIEKRQSVAFWCNPISGHATLYWYQQILGQGPKLLIQFQNNGVVDDSQLPKDRFSAERLKGVDSTLKIQPAKLEDSAVYLCASSLGVGEQFFGPGTRLTVL.

This chain links TRBV28 with TRBJ1-1; D not certain. The CDR3 runs 10 residues. The germline V gene encodes CDR1 MDHEN and CDR2 SYDVKM. V lost 7 bases and J lost 8, with 8 bases in between. The CDR3 region is CASIHREAFF. CDR3 coding DNA: TGTGCCAGCATCCACCGGGAAGCTTTCTTT. Full variable domain (rest looked up from reference TRBV28 and TRBJ1-1): DVKVTQSSRYLVKRTGEKVFLECVQDMDHENMFWYRQDPGLGLRLIYFSYDVKMKEKGDIPEGYSVSREKKERFSLILESASTNQTSMYLCASIHREAFFGQGTRLTVV.

The V call is TRBV11-1, the J call TRBJ2-2; weak D call: TRBD1 (6 bases). Trimming took off 2 bases at V and 7 bases at J, with 8 bases between the two ends. CDR1 SGHAT and CDR2 FQDESV come from the germline V gene (reference sequence). The CDR3 is 13 residues long. This CDR3 is CASSLQGFGELFF. The DNA of the CDR3 is TGTGCCAGCAGCTTACAGGGGTTCGGGGAGCTGTTTTTT.